This is a list of T cell receptor beta chains from one sample in a study of blood T cell repertoires in COVID-19. The repertoire was sequenced with immunoSEQ multiplex PCR; TCRdb's copy has only in-frame clones and lacks some. The table includes 200,000 to 250,000 clones, 65% to 90% detected once. The sample taken for sequencing was peripheral blood. The receptors stem from a woman in her forties or fifties with acute or convalescent COVID-19. CDR3s include the opening cysteine and the closing phenylalanine or tryptophan. Fields, in order: V gene, clone size, D gene, J gene, CDR3 DNA, CDR3 protein. D genes are given only for firm matches. Size tells how often a clone was seen (once, few, many) or the class of an expanded clone, and some rows leave it out.

TRBV24-1	NA	TRBD1	TRBJ1-1	TGTGCCACCAGTGAAAACCGGGACAGGGGGCAGGCTTTCTTT	CATSENRDRGQAFF
TRBV3-1/TRBV3-2	NA	NA	TRBJ2-4	TGTGCCAGCAGCCCGCGACAGGTAGCCAAAAACATTCAGTACTTC	CASSPRQVAKNIQYF
TRBV10-2	NA	NA	TRBJ1-2	TGCGCCAGCAGTGAGCGGGGGACCGACTATGGCTACACCTTC	CASSERGTDYGYTF
TRBV27	NA	TRBD2	TRBJ2-3	TGTGCCAGCGCCCCTCTAGGCGCGGGGGGAACAGATACGCAGTATTTT	CASAPLGAGGTDTQYF
TRBV28	few	NA	TRBJ1-5	TGTGCCAGCAGTTTGGTCACGGGGGGGGATCAGCCCCAGCATTTT	CASSLVTGGDQPQHF
TRBV13	once	TRBD1	TRBJ2-1	TGTGCCAGCAGCCCCAAAGAGGGGGCTCGGAATGAGCAGTTCTTC	CASSPKEGARNEQFF
TRBV3-1/TRBV3-2	once	NA	TRBJ1-3	TGTGCCAGCAGCCCCCGGCCCGGGTCGGGAAACACCATATATTTT	CASSPRPGSGNTIYF
TRBV11-2	NA	TRBD1	TRBJ2-7	TGTGCCAGCAGCTTAGATGGGACAGTCGACTACGAGCAGTACTTC	CASSLDGTVDYEQYF
TRBV19	NA	NA	TRBJ2-1	TGTGCCAGTAGTATATCACACCAGAACAATGAGCAGTTCTTC	CASSISHQNNEQFF
TRBV7-8	NA	NA	TRBJ1-4	TGTGCCAGCAGCTGGACGGGGTACAATGAAAAACTGTTTTTT	CASSWTGYNEKLFF
TRBV12-3/TRBV12-4	NA	NA	TRBJ2-5	TGTGCCAGCAGGTCGACAGTGGGGACCCAGTACTTC	CASRSTVGTQYF
TRBV12-3/TRBV12-4	NA	NA	TRBJ2-3	TGTGCCAGCAGTTCAGCCCTCACAGATACGCAGTATTTT	CASSSALTDTQYF
TRBV28	NA	TRBD1	TRBJ1-2	TGTGCCATCCCACAGGGGACCTATGGCTACACCTTC	CAIPQGTYGYTF
TRBV30	few	TRBD1	TRBJ1-2	TGTGCCTGGAGGGAAACAGGGGTAGGGGGCTACACCTTC	CAWRETGVGGYTF
TRBV3-1/TRBV3-2	NA	NA	TRBJ2-7	TGTGCCAGCAGCCAAAGTGGGCCTGGCGAGCAGTACTTC	CASSQSGPGEQYF
TRBV14	few	NA	TRBJ2-6	TGTGCCAGCAGCCAGGGGCCCGGGGCCAACGTCCTGACTTTC	CASSQGPGANVLTF
TRBV5-5	once	NA	TRBJ2-7	TGCGCCAGCAGCCGCGGGACAGACGAGCAGTACTTC	CASSRGTDEQYF
TRBV28	NA	NA	TRBJ1-5	TGTGCCAGCAACACAAACAGATATGAGCCCCAGCATTTT	CASNTNRYEPQHF
TRBV4-1	NA	TRBD2	TRBJ2-7	TGCGCCAGCAGCCAGCCCGGGAGGACCCGTGGAGAGCAGTACTTC	CASSQPGRTRGEQYF
TRBV27	NA	NA	TRBJ1-1	TGTGCCAGCAGTTTATCGTCCGGTTCCTCCACTGAAGCTTTCTTT	CASSLSSGSSTEAFF
TRBV5-4	few	TRBD1	TRBJ2-5	TGTGCCAGCAGCTTGGACGACAGGGGGGAGACCCAGTACTTC	CASSLDDRGETQYF
TRBV18	NA	NA	TRBJ1-2	TGTGCCAGCTCACCTATAGGCGAGAGGGGCTACACCTTC	CASSPIGERGYTF
TRBV28	NA	TRBD1	TRBJ1-5	TGTGCCAGCAGAACAGGGGGCGATTCCCATCAGCCCCAGCATTTT	CASRTGGDSHQPQHF
TRBV4-1	NA	TRBD1	TRBJ1-2	TGCGCCAGCAGCCCGCCGACAGGGAACTATGGCTACACCTTC	CASSPPTGNYGYTF
TRBV9	NA	TRBD2	TRBJ2-3	TGTGCCAGCAGCCCACTAGCGGGGGCAGATACGCAGTATTTT	CASSPLAGADTQYF
TRBV25-1	NA	NA	TRBJ2-3	TGTGCCAGCAGTGATTCCAGTCTTCAAGATACGCAGTATTTT	CASSDSSLQDTQYF
TRBV2	NA	TRBD1	TRBJ2-2	TGTGCCAGCAGCGGGACAGAGTTCACCGGGGAGCTGTTTTTT	CASSGTEFTGELFF
TRBV3-1/TRBV3-2	NA	NA	TRBJ2-6	TGTGCCAGCAGCCAAGATCTATCTGGGGCCAACGTCCTGACTTTC	CASSQDLSGANVLTF
TRBV30	NA	NA	TRBJ1-1	TGTGCCTGGAGTGTAAGGGGGGGAAACACTGAAGCTTTCTTT	CAWSVRGGNTEAFF
TRBV7-8	NA	TRBD1	TRBJ1-3	TGTGCCAGCAGCTTTGACAGGGGGAGCTCTGGAAACACCATATATTTT	CASSFDRGSSGNTIYF
TRBV6-5	NA	NA	TRBJ1-2	TGTGCCAGCAGTTACTCGATATTGGGGGCGCATGGCTACACCTTC	CASSYSILGAHGYTF
TRBV18	NA	NA	TRBJ2-3	TGTGCCAGCTCACTAGACTGGGCAGATACGCAGTATTTT	CASSLDWADTQYF
TRBV2	NA	TRBD1	TRBJ2-7	TGTGCCAGCAGTACCGGGACAGGCTACGAGCAGTACTTC	CASSTGTGYEQYF
TRBV27	NA	NA	TRBJ2-7	TGTGCCAGCAGCAGCTCCTACGAGCAGTACTTC	CASSSSYEQYF
TRBV5-1	NA	NA	TRBJ1-1	TGCGCCAGCAGCTTGGCAACAGGCATCAGGGGCACTGAAGCTTTCTTT	CASSLATGIRGTEAFF
TRBV5-6	few	TRBD1	TRBJ1-4	TGTGCCAGCAGCTTACAGGGGGAGGGAACTAATGAAAAACTGTTTTTT	CASSLQGEGTNEKLFF
TRBV2	NA	TRBD2	TRBJ2-5	TGTGCCAGCAGTGAGACTAGCGGGCCCCAAGAGACCCAGTACTTC	CASSETSGPQETQYF
TRBV10-3	NA	NA	TRBJ2-7	TGTGCCACGGCACAGGGCTACGAGCAGTACTTC	CATAQGYEQYF
TRBV6-1	NA	TRBD1	TRBJ1-6	TGTGCCAGCAGTGAACCGGGACAGGGGTTTTCACCCCTCCACTTT	CASSEPGQGFSPLHF
TRBV24-1	NA	NA	TRBJ1-4	TGTGCCACCAGTGACCGAGGAGATAATGAAAAACTGTTTTTT	CATSDRGDNEKLFF
TRBV3-1/TRBV3-2	NA	NA	TRBJ1-2	TGTGCCAGCAGCCAAGATGGTGAGGGAACTAACTATGGCTACACCTTC	CASSQDGEGTNYGYTF
TRBV5-6	NA	TRBD1	TRBJ1-6	TGTGCCAGCAGCACGGGACAGGGGCCGCGAAATTCACCCCTCCACTTT	CASSTGQGPRNSPLHF